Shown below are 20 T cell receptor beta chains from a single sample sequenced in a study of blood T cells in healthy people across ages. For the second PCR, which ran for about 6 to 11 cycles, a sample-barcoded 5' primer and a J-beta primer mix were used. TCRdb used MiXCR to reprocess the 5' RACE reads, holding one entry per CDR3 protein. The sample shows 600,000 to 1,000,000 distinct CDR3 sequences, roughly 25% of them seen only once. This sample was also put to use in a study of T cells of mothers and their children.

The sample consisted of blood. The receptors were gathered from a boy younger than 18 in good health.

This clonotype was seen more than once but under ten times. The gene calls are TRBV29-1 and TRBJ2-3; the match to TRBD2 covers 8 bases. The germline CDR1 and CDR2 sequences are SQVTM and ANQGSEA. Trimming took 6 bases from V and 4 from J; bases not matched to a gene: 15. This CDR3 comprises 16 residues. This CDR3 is CSVVSASGRSSDTQYF. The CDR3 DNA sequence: TGCAGCGTGGTTTCTGCGAGCGGGAGATCGTCAGATACGCAGTATTTT.

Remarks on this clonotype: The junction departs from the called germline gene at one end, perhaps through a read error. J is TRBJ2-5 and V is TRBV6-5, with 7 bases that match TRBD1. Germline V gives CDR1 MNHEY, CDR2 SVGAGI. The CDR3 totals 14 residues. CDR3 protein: CAGSMWTGDLEQYF. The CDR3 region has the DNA TGTGCCGGCAGTATGTGGACAGGCGATTTAGAGCAGTACTTC.

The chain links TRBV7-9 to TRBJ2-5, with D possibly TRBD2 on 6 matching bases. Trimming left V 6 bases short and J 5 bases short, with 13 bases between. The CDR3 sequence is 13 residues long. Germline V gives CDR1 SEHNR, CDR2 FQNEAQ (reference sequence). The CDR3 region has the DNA TGTGCCAGCAGTCTCTTTCGGGAGGAGACCCAGTACTTC. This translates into CASSLFREETQYF.

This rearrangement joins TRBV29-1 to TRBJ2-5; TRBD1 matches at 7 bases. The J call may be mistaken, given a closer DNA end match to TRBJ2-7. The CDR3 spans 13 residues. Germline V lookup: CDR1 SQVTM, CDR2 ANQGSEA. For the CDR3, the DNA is TGCAGCGTTGGACGCGGCAGGGGGAACGAGCAGTACTTC. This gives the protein CSVGRGRGNEQYF.

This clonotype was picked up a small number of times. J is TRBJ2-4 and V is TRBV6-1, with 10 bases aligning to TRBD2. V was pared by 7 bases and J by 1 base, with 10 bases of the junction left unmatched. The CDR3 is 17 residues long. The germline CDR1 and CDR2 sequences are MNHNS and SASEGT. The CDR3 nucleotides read TGTGCCAGCACTGAGCGGGAGGGACTATCCGCCAAAAACATTCAGTACTTC. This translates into CASTEREGLSAKNIQYF.

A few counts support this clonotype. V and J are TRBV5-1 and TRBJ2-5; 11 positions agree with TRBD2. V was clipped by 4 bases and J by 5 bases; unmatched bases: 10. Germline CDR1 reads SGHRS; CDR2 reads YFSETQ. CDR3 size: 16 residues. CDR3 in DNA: TGCGCCAGCAGCGAGGCTAGCGGGGGGTCACGGGAGACCCAGTACTTC. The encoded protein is CASSEASGGSRETQYF.

CDR3 nucleotide sequence: TGTGCCAGCAGTGAATCGAAGTATAATTCACCCCTCCACTTT. As protein: CASSESKYNSPLHF. The chain recombines TRBV25-1 with TRBJ1-6, with D uncertain. The germline V gene encodes CDR1 MGHDK and CDR2 SYGVNS. This CDR3 is 14 amino acids long. Trimming cost V 1 base and J 4 bases, with 5 bases left between them.

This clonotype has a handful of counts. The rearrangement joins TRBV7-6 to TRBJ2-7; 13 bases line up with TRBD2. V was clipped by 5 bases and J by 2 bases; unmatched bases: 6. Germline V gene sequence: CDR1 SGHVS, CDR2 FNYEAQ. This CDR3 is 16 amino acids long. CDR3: CASSPGLAGTTYEQYF. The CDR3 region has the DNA TGTGCCAGCAGCCCGGGACTAGCGGGAACCACCTACGAGCAGTACTTC.

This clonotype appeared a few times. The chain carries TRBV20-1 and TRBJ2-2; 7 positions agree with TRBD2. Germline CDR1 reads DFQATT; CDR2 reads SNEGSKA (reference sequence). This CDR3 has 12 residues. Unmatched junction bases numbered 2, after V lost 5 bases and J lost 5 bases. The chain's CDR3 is CSALGGTGELFF. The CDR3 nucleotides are TGCAGTGCTCTGGGGGGGACCGGGGAGCTGTTTTTT.

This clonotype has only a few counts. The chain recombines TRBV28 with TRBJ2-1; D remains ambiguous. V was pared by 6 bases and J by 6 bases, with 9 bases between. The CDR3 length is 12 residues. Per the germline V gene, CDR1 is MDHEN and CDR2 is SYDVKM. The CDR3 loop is CASSNRFNEQFF. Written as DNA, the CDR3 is TGTGCCAGCAGCAACAGATTCAATGAGCAGTTCTTC.

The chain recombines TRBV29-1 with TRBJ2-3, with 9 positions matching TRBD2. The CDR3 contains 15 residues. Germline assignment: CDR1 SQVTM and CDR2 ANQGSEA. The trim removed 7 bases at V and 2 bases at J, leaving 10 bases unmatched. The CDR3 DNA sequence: TGCAGCGCCGAACCTAGCGGGGCCCCCACAGATACGCAGTATTTT. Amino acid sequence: CSAEPSGAPTDTQYF.

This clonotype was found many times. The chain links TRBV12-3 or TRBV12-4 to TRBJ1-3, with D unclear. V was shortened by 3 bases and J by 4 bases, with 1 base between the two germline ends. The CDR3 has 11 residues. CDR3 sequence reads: CASSFGNTIYF. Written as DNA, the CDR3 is TGTGCCAGCAGTTTCGGAAACACCATATATTTT.

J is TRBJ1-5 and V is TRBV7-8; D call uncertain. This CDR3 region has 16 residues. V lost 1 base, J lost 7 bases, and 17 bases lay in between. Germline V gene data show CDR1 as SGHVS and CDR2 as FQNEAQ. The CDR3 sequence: CASSLESWGSEQPQHF. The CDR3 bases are TGTGCCAGCAGCTTAGAGTCATGGGGTTCCGAGCAGCCCCAGCATTTT. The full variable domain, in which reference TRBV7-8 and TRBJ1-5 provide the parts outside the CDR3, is GAGVSQSPRYKVAKRGQDVALRCDPISGHVSLFWYQQALGQGPEFLTYFQNEAQLDKSGLPSDRFFAERPEGSVSTLKIQRTQQEDSAVYLCASSLESWGSEQPQHFGDGTRLSIL.

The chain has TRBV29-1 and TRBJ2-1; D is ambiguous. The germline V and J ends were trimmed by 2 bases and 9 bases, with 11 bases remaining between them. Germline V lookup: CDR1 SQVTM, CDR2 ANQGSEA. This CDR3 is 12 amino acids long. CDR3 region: CSVERWLSEQFF. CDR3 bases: TGCAGCGTTGAAAGGTGGTTGAGTGAGCAGTTCTTC.

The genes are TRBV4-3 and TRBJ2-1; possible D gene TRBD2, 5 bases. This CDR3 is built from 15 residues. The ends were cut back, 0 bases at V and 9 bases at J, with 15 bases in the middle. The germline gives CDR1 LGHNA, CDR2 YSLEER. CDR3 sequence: CASSQDRELPGEQFF. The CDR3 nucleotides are TGCGCCAGCAGCCAAGATAGGGAGCTTCCGGGTGAGCAGTTCTTC.

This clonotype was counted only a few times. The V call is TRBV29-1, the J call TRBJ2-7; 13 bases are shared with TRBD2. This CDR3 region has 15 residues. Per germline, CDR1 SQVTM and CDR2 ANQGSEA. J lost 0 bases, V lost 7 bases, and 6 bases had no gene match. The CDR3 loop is CSAGLAGAVSYEQYF. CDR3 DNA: TGCAGCGCAGGACTAGCGGGAGCTGTCTCCTACGAGCAGTACTTC.

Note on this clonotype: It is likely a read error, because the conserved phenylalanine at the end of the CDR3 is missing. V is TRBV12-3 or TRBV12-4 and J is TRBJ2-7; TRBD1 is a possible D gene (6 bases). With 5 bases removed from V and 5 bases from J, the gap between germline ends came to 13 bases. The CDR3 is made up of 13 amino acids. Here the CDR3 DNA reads TGTGCCAGCAGTCCGCACACAGGGAACGAGCAGTACCTC. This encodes CASSPHTGNEQYL.

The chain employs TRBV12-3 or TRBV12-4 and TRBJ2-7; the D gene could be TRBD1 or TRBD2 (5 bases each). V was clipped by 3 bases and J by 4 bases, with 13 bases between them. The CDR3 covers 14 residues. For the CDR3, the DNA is TGTGCCAGCAGTTTTACCGGGACGACTTACGAGCAGTACTTC. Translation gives CASSFTGTTYEQYF.

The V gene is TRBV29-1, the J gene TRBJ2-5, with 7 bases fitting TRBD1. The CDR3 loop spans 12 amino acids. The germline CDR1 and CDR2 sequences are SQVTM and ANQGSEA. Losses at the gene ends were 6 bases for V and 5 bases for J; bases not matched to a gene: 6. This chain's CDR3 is CSVTTGDETQYF. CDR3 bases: TGCAGCGTAACTACAGGGGACGAGACCCAGTACTTC.

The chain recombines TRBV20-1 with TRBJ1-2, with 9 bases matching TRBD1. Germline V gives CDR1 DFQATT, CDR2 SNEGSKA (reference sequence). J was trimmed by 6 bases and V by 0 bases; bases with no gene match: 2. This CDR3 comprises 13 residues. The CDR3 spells CSARDGQGNGYTF. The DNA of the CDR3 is TGCAGTGCTAGAGACGGACAGGGGAATGGCTACACCTTC.